Detailed here is one T cell receptor beta chain. The antigen is not known. This sample was taken from a study of cytomegalovirus exposure and HLA in healthy donors. V gave up 7 bases and J gave up 1 base, with 11 bases separating them. Germline V gives CDR1 LGHNT, CDR2 FRNRAP. This CDR3 is built from 13 residues. The primer mix had 60 Vbeta and 13 Jbeta primers. As originally analysed: In a later analysis, around 10 million of some 80 million unique beta chains occurred in at least two donors. The assay was immunoSEQ multiplex PCR, and TCRdb's table has in-frame clones only and misses some. The V and J calls and clone size come from that table; D and trimming were worked out from the DNA. The data hold 150,000 to 250,000 clones, with approximately 79% observed a single time. Study results and caveats: Rates of TCR association differed by HLA locus in a later analysis, with DRB1 highest and HLA-C lowest. As a later analysis showed, several of the most significant clusters appeared to be linked to common viral pathogens.

The chain carries TRBV12-5 and TRBJ2-7; perhaps TRBD2 as D (6 bases). Sequencing was done on a sample of PBMCs. The clonotype comes from a girl aged 10 to 17 in good health and CMV-seropositive. CDR3 residues: CASALEGSYEQYF. The DNA of the CDR3 is TGTGCTAGTGCCTTGGAGGGGTCCTACGAGCAGTACTTC.